The next 11 T cell receptor beta chains were all read from a single sample in a study of blood T cells in healthy people across ages. Using a J-beta primer mix together with a sample-barcoded 5' primer, a second PCR was run for about 6 to 11 cycles. TCRdb used MiXCR to reprocess the 5' RACE reads, holding one entry per CDR3 protein. The sample lists roughly 900,000 distinct CDR3 sequences; roughly 26% were seen once. Sequenced input: blood. All receptors derive from a woman over 75 in good health.

The chain uses TRBV4-2 and TRBJ1-1, with D possibly TRBD1 on 6 matching bases. Germline CDR1 is LGHNA and CDR2 is YNFKEQ. The CDR3 runs 13 residues. Deletions cut 3 bases from V and 7 bases from J, with 12 bases between. CDR3 sequence (DNA): TGTGCCAGCAGCCACCTGGGGGCCTATGAAGCTTTCTTT. Its protein product is CASSHLGAYEAFF.

The chain couples TRBV6-5 to TRBJ1-1; perhaps TRBD1 as D (5 bases). The CDR3 length is 15 residues. Looked up from germline, CDR1 is MNHEY and CDR2 is SVGAGI. The ends were cut back, 0 bases at V and 0 bases at J, with 8 bases in the middle. The CDR3 spells CASSYSTGLNTEAFF. The CDR3 DNA sequence: TGTGCCAGCAGTTACTCGACGGGGCTGAACACTGAAGCTTTCTTT.

The chain joins TRBV7-2 to TRBJ2-5; no firm D call. V was clipped by 3 bases and J by 1 base, with 9 bases between them. The CDR3 has 14 amino acids. CDR1 and CDR2 (germline): SGHTA, FQGNSA. CDR3 sequence: CASSFGRLQETQYF. As DNA, the CDR3 is TGTGCCAGCAGCTTCGGTCGTCTCCAAGAGACCCAGTACTTC.

This clonotype has just a few counts. V gene TRBV5-6 combines with J gene TRBJ2-7; tentatively, D is TRBD1 (6 bases). Germline CDR1 reads SGHDT; CDR2 reads YYEEEE. V was cut by 9 bases and J by 5 bases, with 21 bases left in between. This CDR3 comprises 14 residues. This CDR3 reads CATTGTPLGNEQYF. The CDR3 bases are TGTGCCACCACAGGGACCCCCCTGGGGAACGAGCAGTACTTC.

This clonotype has just a few counts. A much bigger clone sits one base away, suggesting this may be a read error. CDR3 bases: TGTGCCAGCAGATCGGGTGGCGGCTACAAGCAGTACTTC. Its protein is CASRSGGGYKQYF. V gene TRBV7-2 combines with J gene TRBJ2-5; no firm D call. V lost 6 bases to trimming and J lost 11 bases, with 19 bases between them. CDR3 length equals 13 residues. The germline CDR1 and CDR2 sequences are SGHTA and FQGNSA.

There are a few counts of this clonotype. This chain links TRBV6-2 or TRBV6-3 with TRBJ1-5, with D perhaps TRBD1 (5 bases). V lost 4 bases and J lost 7, with 14 bases in between. The CDR3 totals 14 residues. Germline loops: CDR1 MNHEY, CDR2 SVGEGT. The CDR3 DNA follows: TGTGCCAGCAGTTCGACAGCCCGCGGGCAGCCCCAGCATTTT. Amino acids: CASSSTARGQPQHF.

Details on this clonotype: One end of the junction does not line up with germline, which may come from a read error. This rearrangement joins TRBV25-1 to TRBJ2-2; D unresolved. There are 15 residues in the CDR3. Per the germline V gene, CDR1 is MGHDK and CDR2 is SYGVNS. The CDR3 here is CASSESAANTGELFF. CDR3 in DNA: TGTGCCAGTAGTGAATCGGCAGCGAACACCGGGGAGCTGTTTTTT.

There are many counts of this clonotype. This chain uses TRBV6-4 with TRBJ1-2; 8 bases agree with TRBD1. Germline CDR1 and CDR2: MRHNA and SNTAGT. The CDR3 totals 16 residues. Trimming cost V 6 bases and J 5 bases; bases outside gene matches: 14. The DNA of the CDR3 is TGTGCCAGCAGGAACCAAGGACAGGGAAGCTCGTATGGCTACACCTTC. It specifies CASRNQGQGSSYGYTF.

This clonotype was seen at least ten times. The gene calls are TRBV4-1 and TRBJ2-1; unclear D gene. V was pared by 1 base and J by 0 bases, with 13 bases between. This CDR3 has 17 residues. Germline loops: CDR1 MGHRA, CDR2 YSYEKL. The chain's CDR3 is CASSQGEAPSSYNEQFF. The CDR3 region has the DNA TGCGCCAGCAGCCAAGGAGAGGCACCGAGCTCCTACAATGAGCAGTTCTTC.

The sample holds a few counts of this clonotype. This sequence joins TRBV6-5 and TRBJ1-2, with D possibly being TRBD1 (6 bases). The V and J ends lost 10 bases and 1 base respectively, with 22 bases between them. The germline CDR1 and CDR2 sequences are MNHEY and SVGAGI. The CDR3 covers 16 residues. The DNA of the CDR3 is TGTGCCACCCACACGGGGCCAGGGGTTGATAACTATGGCTACACCTTC. It is translated as CATHTGPGVDNYGYTF.

This clonotype was found many times. The chain is built from TRBV6-6 and TRBJ2-3; D is perhaps TRBD2 (6 bases). The CDR3 loop spans 17 amino acids. Germline V gene sequence: CDR1 MNHNY, CDR2 SVGAGI (reference sequence). V lost 0 bases and J 3 bases, leaving 16 bases between the germline ends. The CDR3 DNA follows: TGTGCCAGCAGTTACTCGCGGGGTTCCCTAAGGACAGATACGCAGTATTTT. Residues: CASSYSRGSLRTDTQYF.